Below, one T cell receptor beta chain is given with its context. Its cognate antigen has yet to be identified. No much larger clone is present one base from it, and per-base qualities are unavailable. The data are from a study of vaccination effects on CD4 cells after COVID-19 (dated by TCRdb to between 2022 and 2023). Context from the whole study: Two doses of either the BNT162b2 or the mRNA-1273 mRNA SARS-CoV-2 vaccine were administered to participants. Pre-vaccine samples were drawn from two convalescent patients 16 days and one week before the first dose, at 142 and 148 days after COVID-19 diagnosis. In both COVID-19 convalescent patients and infection-naive vaccine recipients, the study compared SARS-CoV-2 spike-specific CD4+ TCR repertoires from before mRNA vaccination with those from after it. A total of 10 COVID-19 convalescent patients and a few SARS-CoV-2-naive healthy vaccine recipients were included in the full study. Cultures from other donors in the study were sequenced with the Oncomine TCR Beta short-read assay on an Illumina iSeq 100. Results and caveats for the whole study, not just this receptor: Both infection-induced and vaccine-induced clones contracted markedly at late post-vaccination timepoints, which is consistent with waning T cell responses. In convalescent patients, the post-vaccine spike-reactive repertoire consisted mainly of new vaccine-induced clones, largely distinct from infection-induced clones. Only a small number of convalescent patients were included, and no early post-infection timepoints were available, which limited the study.

To identify antigen-specific CD4+ T cell clonotypes by their expansion, the ViraFEST assay first stimulated PBMC with viral peptide pools and then applied TCR sequencing. After more than 9 days of culture, CD4+ T cells were isolated with the EasySep CD4+ T cell isolation kit. Convalescent patients had PCR-confirmed SARS-CoV-2 infection between March and December 2020, before Alpha, Beta and Delta variants emerged in the United States. Approximately 2 million PBMC per well were cultured in IMDM with roughly 5% human AB serum, roughly 11 IU/ml IL-2 and gentamicin, plus 10 ug/ml peptides. On days 3 and 7, half of the culture medium was replaced with fresh IL-2-containing medium. Each peptide stimulation condition was cultured in triplicate wells unless otherwise noted. Using Ficoll-Paque Plus gradient centrifugation, PBMC were separated from whole blood and then either used fresh or cryopreserved at -140C. The QIAamp micro DNA kit was used to extract genomic DNA from the cultured CD4+ T cells.

The library relied on the immunoSEQ multiplex PCR assay. DNA from the cultured, isolated CD4+ T cells was subjected to TCR beta CDR3 sequencing. In the source study's methods: Non-productive TCR sequences were removed and reads were trimmed to the CDR3 region, keeping CDR3s of at least 7 amino acids. Antigen-specific clonotypes were identified using the MANAFEST web app by comparison of expansion in peptide wells against reference cultures. To be called positive, a clone needed expansion at FDR<0.05 compared with the reference and with all other wells, an odds ratio greater than 5, and a frequency greater than 0.1% in two replicate wells. Cross-reactive clonotypes were defined as significantly expanded in SARS-CoV-2 spike wells and in at least one common cold coronavirus spike condition. CDR3 similarity was assessed by Levenshtein distance with the stringdist R package, and unrooted trees were built with ape in R 3.6.1. Imported from immuneACCESS, the table was reduced by TCRdb to in-frame sequences with V and J called. These copies leave out some clones; in studies compared against another copy, an unresolved V gene accounts for under half, and the cause of the remainder is not known. That table supplies the V and J calls and clone size; D and trimming were determined from the DNA. For this sample there are 20,000 to 25,000 clones; nearly 75% appear just once. The biggest ten clones account for 38% of the sample.

Including the terminal cysteine and phenylalanine, the CDR3 comprises 19 residues. The CDR3 DNA has 57 bases and is translated from base 1. CDR1 and CDR2 are read off the germline V gene as ENHRY and SYGVKD. A distance of 19 bases separates the germline ends of V and J, which lose 2 bases and 0 bases respectively. The sample consisted of CD4+ T cells from PBMCs cultured with a peptide pool, taken before COVID-19 vaccination. The chain links TRBV10-3 with TRBJ1-4; a confident D gene designation cannot be given. The clonotype comes from a human donor who had a prior SARS-CoV-2 infection. The bases are TGTGCCATCAGTGAGGAAGGACTCTATCGACCCGCAACTAATGAAAAACTGTTTTTT. This translates into CAISEEGLYRPATNEKLFF.